Listed here is a single T cell receptor beta chain. Its antigen has not been determined. This may be a read error, as it is one base from a much larger clone. The CDR1 and CDR2 encoded by the germline V gene are MNHNS and SASEGT. V loses 7 bases at its end and J loses 0 bases; junction bases beyond the gene matches: 8. Measured from the cysteine to the phenylalanine, the CDR3 is 16 residues long. The CDR3 DNA has 48 bases and is translated from base 1. Library generation was performed with 5' RACE. The sequencer was an Illumina HiSeq 2500. A second 7 to 11 cycle PCR used a sample-barcoded 5' primer and a J-beta primer mix. Each TCR beta cDNA molecule received a unique molecular identifier from a template-switch 5' adaptor carrying 12 random nucleotides. Each sample yielded at least 2.5 million CDR3-containing paired-end reads. First-strand cDNA was synthesized from all RNA with the Mint cDNA synthesis kit, primed by a TRBC-specific oligonucleotide. All cDNA was treated with uracil-DNA glycosylase and then went through a first 18-cycle PCR with the universal primers M1SS and BC2_uni_R. Per the authors' processing: Each sample was normalized by randomly selecting 1 million high-quality reads, each carrying a distinct molecular identifier. Instead of being binned into consensus sequences, reads that shared molecular identifiers were thrown out. CDR3 identification, clonotype clustering and error correction used MiTCR with a Q25 quality threshold and the strictest error-elimination algorithm. Lower-bound total TCR beta diversity was estimated with a nonparametric unseen species model using Euler transformation. TCRdb applied fastp at Q25 and MiXCR to the public reads, then kept only in-frame beta chains. Entries are consolidated by CDR3 protein sequence, retaining the most common genes and DNA. V and J calls and clone size were set by TCRdb, not the authors. The sample table lists some 900,000 distinct CDR3 sequences, roughly 50% of them with a count of one. Under 15% of the sample rests with the top ten.

The sample originates from a study of blood T cells in healthy people across ages (dated by TCRdb to the mid-2010s). About the investigation overall: In model experiments, roughly one uniquely barcoded TCR beta cDNA molecule per two T cells was captured by template switching. The study measured age-related changes in TCR beta repertoire diversity using deep sequencing normalized with unique cDNA molecular identifiers. Four age groups were formed from the donors: young (average approximately 15 years), middle-aged (less than 40), aged (around 62) and long-lived (about 80). To avoid experimental bias, donors of different ages were randomly spread across the sequencing lanes. Using the same blood draw, the study looked at two additional independent replicas of 1 million unique cDNA reads for two donors, one aged 18 to 30 and the other aged 80 or older.

Summary of the overall study and its limitations: Because donor CMV infection status was unknown, age-related changes in expanded clonotypes were potentially confounded. Estimates of total diversity based on one million sequenced T cells were regarded as lower bounds and as underestimates. Compared with the aged group, the long-lived group had more naive CD4+ T cells, fewer expanded clones and increased TCR diversity, a pattern suggesting age selection. The percentage of naive T cells measured by flow cytometry correlated strongly with observed TCR beta diversity. As age increased, observed TCR beta diversity per million T cells dropped in a roughly linear way, and a significant reduction was already evident by age roughly 36. Conclusive comparison of naive and antigen-experienced compartments was prevented by the profiling of bulk unsorted PBMCs.

The donors were roughly 39 Caucasian individuals from Russia, aged 6 to 90 years, who were systemically healthy. Each donor gave about 11 milliliters of peripheral blood, drawn into EDTA-treated Vacutainer tubes. Ficoll-Paque density-gradient centrifugation was used to isolate PBMCs, with at least 6.5 million obtained per sample. Total RNA, at least 6 micrograms per sample, was extracted from PBMCs with Trizol reagent. For every donor, flow cytometry on a PBMC aliquot measured the percentage of naive CD45RAhigh/CD27high T cells. The chain is assembled from TRBV6-1 and TRBJ2-3, with 9 bases aligning to TRBD2. The sequenced material came from blood. The sequence came from a man aged 25 to 40 in good health. In nucleotides, the sequence is TGTGCCAGCACCATTGTTAGCGGGGGTAGCACAGATACGCAGTATTTT. This gives the protein CASTIVSGGSTDTQYF.